This T cell receptor (beta chain) came from a study of cytomegalovirus exposure and HLA in healthy donors. Study results and limitations: The TCR clusters that emerged in the first cohort tended, a later analysis found, to co-occur in the approximately 110 validation repertoires. It was reported that the classifier diagnosed cytomegalovirus status with high specificity and sensitivity in both the original and validation cohorts. Specificity of three CMV-associated chains for CMV antigens was verified in vitro.

For this clone: Antigen unknown.

V shed 4 bases and J shed 8 bases, with 6 bases lying between them. This CDR3 region has 11 residues. Germline V lookup: CDR1 SGHAT, CDR2 FQNNGV. The data were produced by immunoSEQ multiplex PCR, yet TCRdb's version contains in-frame clones alone and is incomplete. The data contain roughly 100,000 clones, 75% to 90% of them seen just once; the ten biggest clones take up around 20%. The donors were members of the roughly 120-subject validation cohort (separate from the approximately 670-subject first cohort). Sample: PBMCs. The chain links TRBV11-2 to TRBJ2-4; D unresolved. This TCR came from a man aged 18 to 29 in good health and CMV-seropositive. In nucleotides, the CDR3 is TGTGCCAGCAGCTACCGGGACATTCAGTACTTC. This gives the protein CASSYRDIQYF.